Listed below are T cell receptor beta chains from one sample, sequenced in a study of T cell repertoires in cytomegalovirus infection. TCRdb re-called the reads with MiXCR, one entry per CDR3 protein. This table holds roughly 190,000 distinct CDR3 sequences, roughly 9.8% found once. Sequencing used PBMCs. The receptors stem from a human donor in good health (CMV status not recorded). Some clones in this sample may be carry-over from other donors' samples. The CDR3 runs from the conserved cysteine through the conserved F or W. D genes are given only for firm matches. The size of a clone is reported for some rows only, either as once, few or many, or as a class for expanded clones.

D: TRBD2
V: TRBV28
J: TRBJ2-2
size: many
DNA: TGTGCCAGCAGTCAAGGCGGGAGTGGCACCGGGGAGCTGTTTTTT
CDR3: CASSQGGSGTGELFF

D: NA
V: TRBV28
J: TRBJ1-5
size: many
DNA: TGTGCCAGCAGTCTGGGACACAATCAGCCCCAGCATTTT
CDR3: CASSLGHNQPQHF

D: NA
V: TRBV19
J: TRBJ1-1
size: NA
DNA: TGTGCCAGTAGTATTTCCTACGCGAACACTGAAGCTTTCTTT
CDR3: CASSISYANTEAFF

D: NA
V: TRBV5-4
J: TRBJ1-2
size: many
DNA: TGTGCCAGCAGCTCTCCTTTCAGGGTCCCGGGGGATGGCTACACCTTC
CDR3: CASSSPFRVPGDGYTF

D: NA
V: TRBV7-2
J: TRBJ1-3
size: many
DNA: TGTGCCAGCAGCTTAGTCTACCAGGGAAACACCATATATTTT
CDR3: CASSLVYQGNTIYF

D: NA
V: TRBV28
J: TRBJ2-5
size: many
DNA: TGTGCCAGCAGTACCGGACGGGGTAGGGAGACCCAGTACTTC
CDR3: CASSTGRGRETQYF

D: TRBD1
V: TRBV27
J: TRBJ1-4
size: many
DNA: TGTGCCAGCAGACCGACAGGGAACGAAAAACTGTTTTTT
CDR3: CASRPTGNEKLFF

D: TRBD1
V: TRBV5-1
J: TRBJ2-7
size: many
DNA: TGCGCCAGCAGCTTCAGACAGGGGGGTTACGAGCAGTACTTC
CDR3: CASSFRQGGYEQYF

D: NA
V: TRBV4-3
J: TRBJ1-2
size: many
DNA: TGCGCCAGCAGCCAAGATCGGAACAGGGATAACTATGGCTACACCTTC
CDR3: CASSQDRNRDNYGYTF

D: TRBD2
V: TRBV12-3/TRBV12-4
J: TRBJ2-1
size: few
DNA: TGTGCCAGCAGTTCTCGACTAGCGGGGATATACAATGAGCAGTTCTTC
CDR3: CASSSRLAGIYNEQFF

D: TRBD1
V: TRBV19
J: TRBJ1-5
size: many
DNA: TGTGCCAGTAGTTCTCAGGAGGGGGCTCAGCCCCAGCATTTT
CDR3: CASSSQEGAQPQHF

D: NA
V: TRBV23-1
J: TRBJ2-7
size: few
DNA: TGCGCCAGCAGTCTTTACGAGGACGTCACCTACGAGCAGTACTTC
CDR3: CASSLYEDVTYEQYF

D: NA
V: TRBV28
J: TRBJ1-6
size: NA
DNA: TGTGCCAGCAGTCTAGGGGGGGGGGAGGCCTCACCCCTCCACTTT
CDR3: CASSLGGGEASPLHF

D: NA
V: TRBV7-2
J: TRBJ1-2
size: many
DNA: TGTGCCAGCAGCTTCCAGGACAGCTTAAACTATGGCTACACCTTC
CDR3: CASSFQDSLNYGYTF

D: TRBD1
V: TRBV5-6
J: TRBJ1-1
size: many
DNA: TGTGCCAGCAGCTCCGCGGGACAGCTGAACACTGAAGCTTTCTTT
CDR3: CASSSAGQLNTEAFF

D: NA
V: TRBV2
J: TRBJ2-2
size: NA
DNA: TGTGCCAGTACGGCGGGGATGAACACCGGGGAGCTGTTTTTT
CDR3: CASTAGMNTGELFF

D: TRBD1
V: TRBV30
J: TRBJ1-1
size: NA
DNA: TGTGCCTGGAGCGACAGGGATTTAGGTACTGAAGCTTCCTTT
CDR3: CAWSDRDLGTEASF

D: TRBD2
V: TRBV19
J: TRBJ2-3
size: NA
DNA: TGTGCCAGTAGGACGACTAGCGGGGGGGCGGATACGCAGTATTTT
CDR3: CASRTTSGGADTQYF

D: NA
V: TRBV28
J: TRBJ1-5
size: few
DNA: TGTGCCAGCAGTAGACCCCTCAATCAGCCCCAGCATTTT
CDR3: CASSRPLNQPQHF

D: NA
V: TRBV6-2/TRBV6-3
J: TRBJ1-1
size: NA
DNA: TGTGCCAGCAGGGCGCCGGGCCGCGACGAAGCTTTCTTT
CDR3: CASRAPGRDEAFF

D: TRBD1
V: TRBV29-1
J: TRBJ1-1
size: few
DNA: TGCAGCGTTGACGGACAGGGGAACACTGAAGCTTTCTTT
CDR3: CSVDGQGNTEAFF

D: NA
V: TRBV20-1
J: TRBJ2-3
size: NA
DNA: TGCAGTGTTATAGCGGGCACAGATACGCAGTATTTT
CDR3: CSVIAGTDTQYF

D: NA
V: TRBV20-1
J: TRBJ2-7
size: NA
DNA: TGCAGTGCTAGATCAACAGGGTCAACCTACGAGCAGTACTTC
CDR3: CSARSTGSTYEQYF

D: NA
V: TRBV20-1
J: TRBJ2-1
size: few
DNA: TGCAGTGCTAGAGTCCAGGGGGGGTCCTACAATGAGCAGTTCTTC
CDR3: CSARVQGGSYNEQFF

D: NA
V: TRBV12-3/TRBV12-4
J: TRBJ2-1
size: many
DNA: TGTGCCAGCAGCTCAGACGGGCCTACTCGCAATTACAATGAGCAGTTCTTC
CDR3: CASSSDGPTRNYNEQFF

D: NA
V: TRBV12-5
J: TRBJ1-1
size: few
DNA: TGTGCTAGTGGTTTGGAGAACACTGAAGCTTTCTTT
CDR3: CASGLENTEAFF

D: NA
V: TRBV6-2/TRBV6-3
J: TRBJ2-5
size: few
DNA: TGTGCCAGCAAGAATCCGGGACCGCAAGAGACCCAGTACTTC
CDR3: CASKNPGPQETQYF

D: TRBD2
V: TRBV20-1
J: TRBJ2-1
size: few
DNA: TGCAGTGCTAGGGGGTGGCGCGGGGGATATTACAATGAGCAGTTCTTC
CDR3: CSARGWRGGYYNEQFF

D: NA
V: TRBV7-2
J: TRBJ1-2
size: many
DNA: TGTGCCAGCAGCTTATTCGCAGGGGATCGGGATGGCTACACCTTC
CDR3: CASSLFAGDRDGYTF

D: NA
V: TRBV11-3
J: TRBJ2-1
size: NA
DNA: TGTGCCAGCAGCTTAGCCCCGCCCCCGAGGGATGAGCAGTTCTTC
CDR3: CASSLAPPPRDEQFF

D: NA
V: TRBV29-1
J: TRBJ1-2
size: NA
DNA: TGCAGCGTTGATCCCCCGGGGCGCTATGGCTACACCTTC
CDR3: CSVDPPGRYGYTF

D: NA
V: TRBV19
J: TRBJ2-1
size: few
DNA: TGTGCCAGTAGTAAAACTAGTGATCTCAATGAGCAGTTCTTC
CDR3: CASSKTSDLNEQFF

D: NA
V: TRBV29-1
J: TRBJ1-1
size: NA
DNA: TGCAGCGTTGGTCAGGGCTTGAACACTGAAGCTTTCTTT
CDR3: CSVGQGLNTEAFF

D: TRBD2
V: TRBV7-2
J: TRBJ2-7
size: many
DNA: TGTGCCAGCAGCCAAACTAGCGGGAGGGATGCCGAGCAGTACTTC
CDR3: CASSQTSGRDAEQYF

D: NA
V: TRBV7-2
J: TRBJ2-2
size: many
DNA: TGTGCCAGCAGCTTACTGAACGGGGAGCTGTTTTTT
CDR3: CASSLLNGELFF

D: NA
V: TRBV7-8
J: TRBJ1-2
size: many
DNA: TGTGCCAGCAGCGAGGATAGGGTAGATGGCTACACCTTC
CDR3: CASSEDRVDGYTF

D: NA
V: TRBV28
J: TRBJ1-5
size: many
DNA: TGTGCCAGTCTTAAAGGGGTAAATCAGCCCCAGCATTTT
CDR3: CASLKGVNQPQHF

D: NA
V: TRBV11-2
J: TRBJ1-3
size: few
DNA: TGTGCCAGCAGCTTAGCGGGGTCTGGAAACACCATATATTTT
CDR3: CASSLAGSGNTIYF

D: NA
V: TRBV24-1
J: TRBJ2-7
size: many
DNA: TGTGCCACCAGTGATCCTCTCTTCGAGCAGTACTTC
CDR3: CATSDPLFEQYF

D: NA
V: TRBV7-2
J: TRBJ2-3
size: many
DNA: TGTGCCAGCAGCTTAGTTGGGCGCCACACAGATACGCAGTATTTT
CDR3: CASSLVGRHTDTQYF

D: NA
V: TRBV12-3/TRBV12-4
J: TRBJ2-7
size: NA
DNA: TGTGCCAGCAGTCCCCTCAGGACAAGCTACGAGCAGTACTTC
CDR3: CASSPLRTSYEQYF

D: NA
V: TRBV2
J: TRBJ2-5
size: NA
DNA: TGTGCCAGCAGTGTCGCGTTGGAGACCCAGTACTTC
CDR3: CASSVALETQYF

D: NA
V: TRBV4-2
J: TRBJ1-6
size: NA
DNA: TGTGCCAGCAGCCAAGTCCGTCTAGGACACGGGGCCGATGCTAGAAATTCACCCCTCCACTTT
CDR3: CASSQVRLGHGADARNSPLHF

D: NA
V: TRBV18
J: TRBJ2-7
size: NA
DNA: TGTGCCAGCTCGGCGGACGGTTCCTACGAGCAGTACTTC
CDR3: CASSADGSYEQYF

D: NA
V: TRBV12-3/TRBV12-4
J: TRBJ2-5
size: NA
DNA: TGTGCCAGCAGGAAGGGGGAGCGGGAGACCCAGTACTTC
CDR3: CASRKGERETQYF

D: NA
V: TRBV15
J: TRBJ2-5
size: many
DNA: TGTGCCACCAGCAGAGCAGAGACCCAGTACTTC
CDR3: CATSRAETQYF

D: TRBD2
V: TRBV20-1
J: TRBJ2-5
size: NA
DNA: TGCAGTGCCAAGAGGACTAGCGGGAACCAAGAGACCCAGTACTTC
CDR3: CSAKRTSGNQETQYF

D: NA
V: TRBV10-2
J: TRBJ1-5
size: few
DNA: TGCGCCAGCAGTGAGTCGGACAGTCGCAATCAGCCCCAGCATTTT
CDR3: CASSESDSRNQPQHF

D: NA
V: TRBV25-1
J: TRBJ1-1
size: many
DNA: TGTGCCAGCCAATTGGGATCGAACACTGAAGCTTTCTTT
CDR3: CASQLGSNTEAFF

D: NA
V: TRBV13
J: TRBJ1-1
size: few
DNA: TGTGCCAGTAGTCACAACACTGAAGCTTTCTTT
CDR3: CASSHNTEAFF

D: NA
V: TRBV7-2
J: TRBJ1-6
size: many
DNA: TGTGCCAGCAGCTTAGGCCGGACGGCGTATAATTCACCCCTCCACTTT
CDR3: CASSLGRTAYNSPLHF

D: TRBD1
V: TRBV29-1
J: TRBJ1-1
size: few
DNA: TGCAGCGTTGAGGGACAGGGCTATGAAGCTTTCTTT
CDR3: CSVEGQGYEAFF

D: NA
V: TRBV12-3/TRBV12-4
J: TRBJ2-3
size: many
DNA: TGTGCCAGCAGTTTGAGGGTTGGCACAGATACGCAGTATTTT
CDR3: CASSLRVGTDTQYF

D: TRBD2
V: TRBV28
J: TRBJ2-2
size: once
DNA: TGTGCCAGCAGCAGAAAGGGACTAGCGGTGGACACCGGGGAGCTGTTTTTT
CDR3: CASSRKGLAVDTGELFF

D: NA
V: TRBV10-3
J: TRBJ1-1
size: many
DNA: TGTGCCATCAGGGATGAAGGGGAAGGCACTGAAGCTTTCTTT
CDR3: CAIRDEGEGTEAFF

D: NA
V: TRBV28
J: TRBJ2-4
size: many
DNA: TGTGCCAGCAGTTCCCTTAGGGCTGACAAAAACATTCAGTACTTC
CDR3: CASSSLRADKNIQYF

D: NA
V: TRBV6-2/TRBV6-3
J: TRBJ2-7
size: few
DNA: TGTGCCAGCAGTGGGGACACAAGGAGCTCCTACGAGCAGTACTTC
CDR3: CASSGDTRSSYEQYF